The 11 T cell receptor beta chains below come from one sample, sequenced in a study of blood T cell repertoires in COVID-19. Clones were read by immunoSEQ multiplex PCR, and TCRdb kept only the in-frame ones, dropping some. The table records tens of thousands of clones, about 80% of them present only once. Source material: peripheral blood. The receptor source for this set is a man in his 60s with active or convalescent COVID-19.

The chain is built from TRBV5-8 and TRBJ1-2; possible D gene TRBD1, 6 bases. The V end lost 7 bases, the J end lost 4 bases, and 26 bases lay between the germline ends. CDR1 is SGHTS and CDR2 is YDEGEE in the germline V gene. This CDR3 has 17 amino acids. The DNA for the CDR3 is TGTGCCAGCTTCACCCAATCCCAGGGGACCAATTTCTATGGCTACACCTTC. It encodes CASFTQSQGTNFYGYTF.

V and J are TRBV2 and TRBJ1-4; D not resolved. Between the trimmed V and J ends, which lost 3 bases and 0 bases, there was a span of 14 bases. The germline gives CDR1 SNHLY, CDR2 FYNNEI. The CDR3 is made up of 17 amino acids. This chain's CDR3 is CASSDFGDWATNEKLFF. The DNA for the CDR3 is TGTGCCAGCAGTGATTTCGGGGATTGGGCAACTAATGAAAAACTGTTTTTT. Looking up the rest from reference TRBV2 and TRBJ1-4 gives the full variable domain: EPEVTQTPSHQVTQMGQEVILRCVPISNHLYFYWYRQILGQKVEFLVSFYNNEISEKSEIFDDQFSVERPDGSNFTLKIRSTKLEDSAMYFCASSDFGDWATNEKLFFGSGTQLSVL.

This chain links TRBV6-5 with TRBJ2-7, with TRBD1 matching 7 bases. This CDR3 is 12 amino acids long. Unmatched junction bases numbered 10, after V lost 11 bases and J lost 6 bases. Germline V gene data show CDR1 as MNHEY and CDR2 as SVGAGI. Written as DNA, the CDR3 is TGTGCCGGACTCGGACAGGTGGGCGAGCAGTACTTC. This codes for CAGLGQVGEQYF.

This clone was observed a single time. The rearrangement links TRBV28 to TRBJ1-5; 9 bases agree with TRBD1. Germline V lookup: CDR1 MDHEN, CDR2 SYDVKM. The CDR3 sequence is 16 residues long. Losses at the gene ends were 6 bases for V and 2 bases for J; bases not matched to a gene: 8. CDR3 sequence: CASSPDRDRGNQPQHF. CDR3 nucleotides: TGTGCCAGCAGCCCGGACCGGGACAGGGGCAATCAGCCCCAGCATTTT.

This clone occurred once. This chain joins TRBV19 and TRBJ1-2; 7 bases agree with TRBD1. V shed 5 bases and J 5 bases; nucleotides not matched to a gene: 5. CDR1 is LNHDA and CDR2 is SQIVND in the germline V gene (reference sequence). The CDR3 has 13 amino acids. For the CDR3, the DNA is TGTGCCAGTAGTGTGAGGGACAGATATGGCTACACCTTC. Its protein is CASSVRDRYGYTF.

The CDR3 region is CASRSVNVNYGYTF. CDR3 nucleotide sequence: TGCGCCAGCAGGTCCGTTAATGTCAACTATGGCTACACCTTC. The chain carries TRBV10-1 and TRBJ1-2; D uncertain. CDR1 and CDR2 (germline): WNHNN, SYGVQD (reference sequence). The CDR3 has 14 residues. Trimming took 6 bases from V and 2 from J, leaving 13 bases between them.

This chain uses TRBV4-1 with TRBJ2-7, with 7 nucleotides matching TRBD1. The CDR3 is 14 residues long. Germline V gives CDR1 MGHRA, CDR2 YSYEKL. J lost 2 bases, V lost 1 base, and 2 bases had no gene match. The CDR3 protein is CASSQGTGTYEQYF. In DNA, the CDR3 is TGCGCCAGCAGCCAAGGGACAGGCACCTACGAGCAGTACTTC.

This chain uses TRBV18 with TRBJ1-4; TRBD1 matches 9 bases. In germline, CDR1 is KGHSH, CDR2 LQKENI. V trimming: 3 bases; J trimming: 0 bases; junction bases outside the gene matches: 2. The CDR3 totals 16 residues. The CDR3 DNA follows: TGTGCCAGCTCACCCGGACAGGGGACAACTAATGAAAAACTGTTTTTT. This encodes CASSPGQGTTNEKLFF.

The chain recombines TRBV7-9 with TRBJ2-5, with 11 nucleotides matching TRBD2. The germline V gene has CDR1 SEHNR and CDR2 FQNEAQ (reference sequence). This CDR3 is built from 14 residues. J lost 3 bases, V lost 6 bases, and 3 bases had no gene match. DNA for the CDR3: TGTGCCAGCAGTCCGGGACTAGCGGAAGAGACCCAGTACTTC. Its translation is CASSPGLAEETQYF. The variable domain in full, with the rest retrieved from reference TRBV7-9 and TRBJ2-5, is DTGVSQNPRHKITKRGQNVTFRCDPISEHNRLYWYRQTLGQGPEFLTYFQNEAQLEKSRLLSDRFSAERPKGSFSTLEIQRTEQGDSAMYLCASSPGLAEETQYFGPGTRLLVL.

The chain joins TRBV5-6 to TRBJ2-3; 8 bases match TRBD2. This CDR3 spans 18 amino acids. Germline CDR1 and CDR2: SGHDT and YYEEEE. After removal of 0 bases from V and 0 bases from J, the junction contained 9 bases not matched to a gene. The CDR3 DNA follows: TGTGCCAGCAGCTTGGAAGGCTGGCGGGGGGCAAGCACAGATACGCAGTATTTT. Translation: CASSLEGWRGASTDTQYF.

The rearrangement joins TRBV11-2 to TRBJ2-2, with 8 bases identical to TRBD1. With V trimmed by 5 bases and J by 7 bases, 12 bases remained unmatched. This CDR3 contains 16 residues. Germline V gene data show CDR1 as SGHAT and CDR2 as FQNNGV. DNA of the CDR3: TGTGCCAGCAGCCGAGGACAGGGCAGATGGGGCGGGGAGCTGTTTTTT. Its protein is CASSRGQGRWGGELFF.